The 18 T cell receptor beta chains below were found in one sample sequenced in a study of blood T cell repertoires in COVID-19. The table came from immunoSEQ multiplex PCR; TCRdb's copy has only in-frame clones and leaves some out. The repertoire includes 25,000 to 35,000 clones, about four fifths of them detected once, and 40% to 50% sits in the top ten. The sample taken for sequencing was peripheral blood. Source of these receptors: a woman of 80 years or more with acute or convalescent COVID-19.

This chain uses TRBV3-1 (or the pseudogene TRBV3-2) with TRBJ2-1; 9 nucleotides align to TRBD2. The CDR3 loop spans 15 amino acids. Trimming removed 1 base from V and 9 bases from J; junction bases left unmatched: 7. CDR1 is LGHDT and CDR2 is YNNKEL in the germline V gene (reference sequence). CDR3 sequence: CASSQVPAGGGEQFF. The CDR3 DNA reads as TGTGCCAGCAGCCAAGTTCCAGCGGGGGGCGGTGAGCAGTTCTTC.

The gene calls are TRBV30 and TRBJ1-2; 7 nucleotides align to TRBD1. This CDR3 region has 13 residues. J gave up 4 bases and V 2 bases, and 4 bases lay outside the gene matches. The germline V gene encodes CDR1 GTSNPN and CDR2 SVGIG (reference sequence). As DNA, the CDR3 is TGTGCCTGGAGTCGGGACAGACCCTATGGCTACACCTTC. Translating it yields CAWSRDRPYGYTF.

This clone was seen a single time. The chain recombines TRBV5-8 with TRBJ2-5, with D tentatively TRBD2 (6 bases). V gave up 1 base and J gave up 7 bases, with 14 bases separating them. Germline V gene sequence: CDR1 SGHTS, CDR2 YDEGEE. The CDR3 contains 14 residues. CDR3 in DNA: TGTGCCAGCAGCTTGCGGGTCCTGGGAGGGACCCAGTACTTC. Translating gives CASSLRVLGGTQYF.

This rearrangement joins TRBV3-1 (or the pseudogene TRBV3-2) to TRBJ2-5, with D possibly matching TRBD2 (6 bases). CDR1 and CDR2 (germline): LGHDT, YNNKEL (reference sequence). Trimming pared 4 bases from V and 4 bases from J, leaving 19 bases between. The CDR3 runs 16 residues. Here the CDR3 DNA reads TGTGCCAGCAGCCGCCGGGATCTAGGGGACTTAGAGACCCAGTACTTC. Residues: CASSRRDLGDLETQYF.

The chain combines TRBV25-1 with TRBJ1-4; TRBD1 matches at 7 bases. V dropped 6 bases and J dropped 4; count of bases not matched to a gene: 5. Germline V lookup: CDR1 MGHDK, CDR2 SYGVNS. This CDR3 contains 14 residues. The CDR3 DNA reads TGTGCCAGCAGCTCGGGACAGCTTAATGAAAAACTGTTTTTT. Protein product: CASSSGQLNEKLFF.

The chain links TRBV30 to TRBJ1-1, with TRBD1 matching 7 bases. Per germline, CDR1 GTSNPN and CDR2 SVGIG (reference sequence). This CDR3 has 14 residues. The junction had 7 bases not matched to a gene; V was cut back by 1 base and J by 5 bases. The CDR3, as DNA: TGTGCCTGGAGTGGTGAGAGGGGGCGGACTGAAGCTTTCTTT. Translating it yields CAWSGERGRTEAFF.

CDR3 region: CASSRESGRASETQYF. The CDR3 nucleotides are TGCGCCAGCAGTCGCGAGAGCGGGAGAGCTTCAGAGACCCAGTACTTC. The chain combines TRBV23-1 with TRBJ2-5, with 8 bases that match TRBD2. TRBV23-1 is classed as an ORF, of uncertain function. CDR3 size: 16 residues. With V trimmed by 4 bases and J by 4 bases, 11 bases remained unmatched.

The chain couples TRBV29-1 to TRBJ2-1; TRBD2 might be the D (6 bases). V was trimmed by 0 bases and J by 7 bases, leaving 16 bases between them. This CDR3 region has 15 residues. CDR1 is SQVTM and CDR2 is ANQGSEA in the germline V gene. CDR3 in DNA: TGCAGCGTTGAAGATGGGGAGAGCCGGGGGAATGAGCAGTTCTTC. Translation gives CSVEDGESRGNEQFF.

The chain uses TRBV14 and TRBJ1-1, with unresolved D. The germline V and J ends were trimmed by 1 base and 4 bases, with 13 bases remaining between them. The CDR3 is made up of 15 amino acids. Germline V gene sequence: CDR1 SGHDN, CDR2 FVKESK. The CDR3 sequence: CASSQGVEASTEAFF. The CDR3 nucleotides are TGTGCCAGCAGCCAAGGGGTGGAGGCCAGCACTGAAGCTTTCTTT.

V and J are TRBV5-6 and TRBJ2-7, with no clear D. V lost 4 bases to trimming and J lost 3 bases, with 5 bases between them. Germline values: CDR1 SGHDT, CDR2 YYEEEE. The CDR3 totals 11 residues. The CDR3 DNA reads TGTGCCAGCAGCCAAAACTACGAGCAGTACTTC. Amino acid sequence: CASSQNYEQYF.

The CDR3 protein is CASSYPGQTTYEQYF. The CDR3, as DNA: TGTGCCAGCAGTTACCCGGGACAGACAACCTACGAGCAGTACTTC. V gene TRBV6-8 combines with J gene TRBJ2-7, with TRBD1 matching over 7 bases. This CDR3 has 15 amino acids. The ends lost 2 bases at V and 2 bases at J; junction bases unmatched: 6. Germline V CDR1 and CDR2: MNHGY, SAAAGT.

The rearrangement links TRBV28 to TRBJ1-4, with 8 nucleotides matching TRBD1. The germline V gene has CDR1 MDHEN and CDR2 SYDVKM. With 4 bases clipped from V and 6 bases from J, the junction kept 7 bases outside the gene matches. The CDR3 extends over 15 amino acids. Here the CDR3 reads CASSWVPDRDEKLFF. CDR3 DNA sequence: TGTGCCAGCAGTTGGGTTCCGGACAGGGATGAAAAACTGTTTTTT.

This clone was counted once. This rearrangement joins TRBV5-1 to TRBJ2-3; TRBD2 matches at 10 bases. The CDR3 is 14 amino acids. CDR1 and CDR2 from the germline V gene are SGHRS and YFSETQ. With 9 bases clipped from V and 2 bases from J, the junction kept 6 bases outside the gene matches. The CDR3 DNA sequence: TGCGCCACCAATAGCGGGAGGCTCACAGATACGCAGTATTTT. Its translation is CATNSGRLTDTQYF.

The V call is TRBV12-2, the J call TRBJ2-6; TRBD2 is taken as the D call from the table, unchecked against the DNA. TRBV12-2 is noted as a pseudogene. There are 18 residues in the CDR3. The DNA of the CDR3 is TGTGCAAGTCGCTTAGTGGGAGCCCCACGGACTGGGGCCAACGTCCTGACTTTC. Its protein product is CASRLVGAPRTGANVLTF.

This sequence joins TRBV12-5 and TRBJ2-7; 7 nucleotides align to TRBD1. The germline CDR1 and CDR2 sequences are LGHNT and FRNRAP. The length of the CDR3 is 12 residues. V lost 6 bases, J lost 4 bases, and 3 bases stayed unmatched. Here the CDR3 reads CASGQQGYEQYF. The DNA of the CDR3 is TGTGCTAGTGGACAACAGGGGTACGAGCAGTACTTC.

V is TRBV20-1 and J is TRBJ2-1; 12 bases are shared with TRBD2. The CDR3 is 15 amino acids. Per the germline V gene, CDR1 is DFQATT and CDR2 is SNEGSKA (reference sequence). V shed 3 bases and J 7 bases; nucleotides not matched to a gene: 7. CDR3 nucleotide sequence: TGCAGTGCTAGTGGGCTAGCGGGAGGGCGGAATGAGCAGTTCTTC. It encodes CSASGLAGGRNEQFF.

This chain joins TRBV30 and TRBJ1-5, with 10 positions matching TRBD1. Germline lookup yields CDR1 GTSNPN and CDR2 SVGIG (reference sequence). The CDR3 spans 13 residues. V lost 5 bases and J lost 4; bases outside the gene matches: 2. Here the CDR3 DNA reads TGTGCCTGGGGGGACAGGGGAAATCAGCCCCAGCATTTT. Translation gives CAWGDRGNQPQHF.

By sample share, this clone is medium-sized. The genes are TRBV7-2 and TRBJ1-5; TRBD1 matches 7 bases. V shed 5 bases, J shed 11 bases, and the junction held 9 bases outside the gene matches. CDR3 length: 13 amino acids. Germline V gene lookup returns CDR1 SGHTA and CDR2 FQGNSA. The CDR3 DNA reads as TGTGCCAGCAGCCTCACGACAGGGTGGGCCCAGCATTTT. Amino acid sequence: CASSLTTGWAQHF.